This T cell receptor (beta chain) was retrieved from a study of cytomegalovirus exposure and HLA in healthy donors. With regard to this clone: The antigen remains unidentified.

The CDR3 consists of 14 residues. Per germline, CDR1 LNHNV and CDR2 YYDKDF (reference sequence). V shed 3 bases and J 6 bases; nucleotides not matched to a gene: 1. Notes on the study in general: When analyzed later, a missense DCLRE1C variant was found to be linked to TCR beta V- and J-gene trimming. Clonal expansion was found to be greater in HLA-associated TCR beta chains than in equally common others in a later analysis. Most subjects' HLA-A and HLA-B alleles were reportedly predicted from TCR beta sequences. HLA allele associations emerged for roughly 17,000 TCR beta sequences in a later analysis, at 0.05 false discovery rate.

It was with 60 Vbeta and 13 Jbeta primers that the PCR ran. Measured with immunoSEQ multiplex PCR; TCRdb has only the in-frame clones, and not every one. The profile covers around 80,000 clones, with around 62% appearing a single time and about 4.2% taken by the ten largest. The sequence came from a male donor in good health and CMV-seropositive. J is TRBJ1-4 and V is TRBV15; TRBD1 agrees at 10 bases. The sample was PBMCs. CDR3 sequence reads: CATSRTGGDEKLFF. In DNA form, the CDR3 reads TGTGCCACCAGCAGGACAGGGGGCGATGAAAAACTGTTTTTT.